This TCR beta chain stems from a study of control samples from healthy donors and cancer patients (dated by TCRdb to 2020 to 2022). Concerning this clone itself: The specificity of this receptor is unknown. Base qualities are missing; no much larger clone stands one base away.

Including cysteine and phenylalanine, the CDR3 has 12 amino acids. The entry retains the CDR3 DNA only, 36 bases that are in frame from base 1. The library was built by means of the immunoSEQ multiplex PCR assay. The source is immuneACCESS, and TCRdb retained only in-frame sequences with V and J called. Part of the clones is not carried over; for the studies checked, unresolved V genes explain less than half of this, and the remainder is unexplained. The sample table holds about 86,000 clones, of which 94% were seen once. The ten largest clones represent 4.8% of the sample. The sequence was collected from a woman in her late teens or twenties in good health. Sample: blood. This chain is built from TRBV21-1 and TRBJ2-7; the DNA was not compared with TRBD2, the D call given in the table. TRBV21-1 is deemed a pseudogene. This receptor carries the CDR3 CASIPGVREQYF. The bases read TGTGCCAGCATTCCCGGGGTCCGCGAGCAGTACTTC.